Listed below are T cell receptor beta chains from one sample, sequenced in a study of CD4+ T cells in melanoma. TCRdb's copy holds only in-frame clones and misses some; the assay was immunoSEQ multiplex PCR. The sample carries about 140,000 clones, 92% recorded once. These receptors all stem from a human donor with melanoma. Each CDR3 is given with its conserved first and last residue. A D gene is named only where the DNA matches it firmly. The size entry is marked missing in some rows and otherwise reads once, few, many or a size class.

>TRBV27|-|TRBJ2-1|14|TRBD1
TGTGCCAGCAGTTTAACAGGGGGCTACAATGAGCAGTTCTTC
CASSLTGGYNEQFF
>TRBV30|-|TRBJ1-1|15|-
TGTGCCTGGACTCGTGTATTAGTAATGAACACTGAAGCTTTCTTT
CAWTRVLVMNTEAFF
>TRBV4-1|-|TRBJ2-5|18|TRBD2
TGCGCCAGCAGCCAAGCTATCCGTGCAGCGGGGGGTCAAGAGACCCAGTACTTC
CASSQAIRAAGGQETQYF
>TRBV12-5|-|TRBJ1-5|14|TRBD1
TGTGCTAGTCGAACAGGGGGGAGCAATCAGCCCCAGCATTTT
CASRTGGSNQPQHF
>TRBV15|-|TRBJ1-4|15|-
TGTGCCACCAGCCCCCGAGTATTGACTAATGAAAAACTGTTTTTT
CATSPRVLTNEKLFF
>TRBV5-1|-|TRBJ2-4|14|TRBD1
TGCGCCAGCAGCTGGGGACAGACTTTCGACATTCAGTACTTC
CASSWGQTFDIQYF
>TRBV7-7|-|TRBJ2-2|15|TRBD1
TGTGCCAGCAGCCCCCGGGGACAGGGGCCCGGGGAGCTGTTTTTT
CASSPRGQGPGELFF
>TRBV6-5|-|TRBJ1-2|14|-
TGTGCCAGCAGTGAACTTGGGACGAACTATGGCTACACCTTC
CASSELGTNYGYTF
>TRBV6-1|-|TRBJ2-5|13|TRBD2
TGTGCCAGCAGGCGGGGGTTCCAAGAGACCCAGTACTTC
CASRRGFQETQYF
>TRBV14|-|TRBJ2-3|16|TRBD2
TGTGCCAGCAGCCAAAAAGGAGCGGGGGCCACAGATACGCAGTATTTT
CASSQKGAGATDTQYF
>TRBV5-5|-|TRBJ2-3|16|-
TGTGCCAGCAGCCAGGCCGATCTAGGCGGCACAGATACGCAGTATTTT
CASSQADLGGTDTQYF
>TRBV18|-|TRBJ2-6|15|TRBD1
TGTGCCAGCTCCCCCACAGGGGTCCGGGCCAACGTCCTGACTTTC
CASSPTGVRANVLTF
>TRBV7-8|-|TRBJ2-7|13|-
TGTGCCAGCAGCTTTACTAGTAACTACGAGCAGTACTTC
CASSFTSNYEQYF
>TRBV7-8|-|TRBJ1-1|15|TRBD1
TGTGCCAGCTCAACAGAGACAGGGTTTAAAACTGAAGCTTTCTTT
CASSTETGFKTEAFF
>TRBV6-1|-|TRBJ1-3|13|-
TGTGCCAGTCACCACAACTCTGGAAACACCATATATTTT
CASHHNSGNTIYF
>TRBV10-1|-|TRBJ1-1|13|-
TGCGCCAGCAGTGCCCGCCCAGACGCTGAAGCTTTCTTT
CASSARPDAEAFF
>TRBV15|-|TRBJ1-1|14|-
TGTGCCACCAGCAGAGGGGTTGGGAACACTGAAGCTTTCTTT
CATSRGVGNTEAFF
>TRBV2|-|TRBJ2-7|13|-
TGTGCCAGCAGTGAAGACAGGACATACGAGCAGTACTTC
CASSEDRTYEQYF
>TRBV5-8|-|TRBJ2-3|14|TRBD1
TGTGCCAGCAGCTTCGGACAGGGAGCAGATACGCAGTATTTT
CASSFGQGADTQYF
>TRBV5-8|-|TRBJ2-5|16|-
TGTGCCAGCAGCTCCCCTTGGCGGGGAGGTGAGGAGACCCAGTACTTC
CASSSPWRGGEETQYF
>TRBV19|-|TRBJ2-7|15|-
TGTGCCAGTAGTATCGAGCAGGGGAGGCGTTACGAGCAGTACTTC
CASSIEQGRRYEQYF
>TRBV30|-|TRBJ1-6|15|TRBD1
TGTGCCTGGAGGATGGGGACAGTGGCGAATTCACCCCTCCACTTT
CAWRMGTVANSPLHF
>TRBV6-1|-|TRBJ1-1|14|-
TGTGCCAGCAGGCTGACAGTCGTGAACACTGAAGCTTTCTTT
CASRLTVVNTEAFF
>TRBV14|once|TRBJ1-1|15|-
TGTGCCAGCAGCCCTATCACAGGAGGCAACACTGAAGCTTTCTTT
CASSPITGGNTEAFF
>TRBV11-2|once|TRBJ2-7|13|-
TGTGCCAGCAGCTTAGGGGTATCGTACGAGCAGTACTTC
CASSLGVSYEQYF
>TRBV10-2|-|TRBJ2-2|13|-
TGCGCCAGCAGGAGACAGGCAACCGGGGAGCTGTTTTTT
CASRRQATGELFF
>TRBV2|-|TRBJ2-1|14|-
TGTGCCAGCAGTGAGGGCAGGGTAGGCAATGAGCAGTTCTTC
CASSEGRVGNEQFF
>TRBV5-1|-|TRBJ2-3|16|TRBD1
TGCGCCAGCAGCTTGGCAGGACAGGGGACAACAGATACGCAGTATTTT
CASSLAGQGTTDTQYF
>TRBV4-1|-|TRBJ1-2|17|TRBD1
TGCGCCAGCAGCCAAGTAATGAGGACAGGGCGGACCCATGGCTACACCTTC
CASSQVMRTGRTHGYTF
>TRBV2|-|TRBJ2-7|16|-
TGTGCCAGCAGCGATATCGGGGCAGATGTGTCCTACGAGCAGTACTTC
CASSDIGADVSYEQYF
>TRBV7-8|-|TRBJ2-3|12|-
TGTGCCAGCAGCTTAGTACAAGATACGCAGTATTTT
CASSLVQDTQYF
>TRBV5-1|-|TRBJ2-7|14|TRBD2
TGCGCCAGCAGCTTAGTAGCGGGGGACTACGAGCAGTACTTC
CASSLVAGDYEQYF
>TRBV15|-|TRBJ1-2|15|-
TGTGCCACCAGCAGGGCCCGGGGGGCGAACTATGGCTACACCTTC
CATSRARGANYGYTF
>TRBV5-6|once|TRBJ1-4|14|-
TGTGCCAGCAGCTTACAGTGGAGCAATGAAAAACTGTTTTTT
CASSLQWSNEKLFF
>TRBV6-5|once|TRBJ1-1|15|-
TGTGCCAGCAGTTACAGGCAGGGAGCGGGGACTGAAGCTTTCTTT
CASSYRQGAGTEAFF
>TRBV6-5|-|TRBJ1-5|13|-
TGTGCCAGCAGTTACCATAGCAATCAGCCCCAGCATTTT
CASSYHSNQPQHF
>TRBV5-8|once|TRBJ2-1|14|TRBD1
TGTGCCAGCAGCATTCGTGACAGGGGGCGTGAGCAGTTCTTC
CASSIRDRGREQFF
>TRBV7-9|-|TRBJ1-2|13|-
TGTGCCAGCAGCTTATCCCCCAGGATTGGCTACACCTTC
CASSLSPRIGYTF
>TRBV11-2|-|TRBJ2-5|16|TRBD1
TGTGCCAGCAGCTTACCGACACAGGGGGCGGGGGAGACCCAGTACTTC
CASSLPTQGAGETQYF
>TRBV7-8|-|TRBJ1-2|15|-
TGTGCCAGCAGCTTAGCGGGCGGGCGCAACGGGGGCTACACCTTC
CASSLAGGRNGGYTF
>TRBV9|-|TRBJ1-1|15|-
TGTGCCAGCAGCCTGGGGGGGCGCCGAGACACTGAAGCTTTCTTT
CASSLGGRRDTEAFF
>TRBV2|-|TRBJ1-4|13|-
TGTGCCAGTATGCGTGCAACTAATGAAAAACTGTTTTTT
CASMRATNEKLFF
>TRBV19|-|TRBJ1-2|15|-
TGTGCCAGTACCAATCAGGCAGGGGCGGACTATGGCTACACCTTC
CASTNQAGADYGYTF
>TRBV5-5|-|TRBJ1-2|13|-
TGTGCCAGCAGCCCTCGATGGGGCGGTGGCTACACCTTC
CASSPRWGGGYTF
>TRBV4-1|-|TRBJ2-3|15|-
TGCGCCAGCAGCCGAGTCGGGGCACGAGCAGATACGCAGTATTTT
CASSRVGARADTQYF
>TRBV7-6|once|TRBJ2-7|17|TRBD1
TGTGCCAGCAGCTTAGCTGCGGACAGGGGGGGGTTAAGCGAGCAGTACTTC
CASSLAADRGGLSEQYF
>TRBV6-6|-|TRBJ1-2|14|-
TGTGCCAGCAGTTCCGGGACGGTTAACTATGGCTACACCTTC
CASSSGTVNYGYTF
>TRBV7-9|-|TRBJ2-7|12|-
TGTGCCAGCAGCCCCTCCACAACCGAGCAGTACTTC
CASSPSTTEQYF
>TRBV9|-|TRBJ1-6|18|-
TGTGCCAGCAGCGACAGTCACACGGGAGGCTCCTATAATTCACCCCTCCACTTT
CASSDSHTGGSYNSPLHF